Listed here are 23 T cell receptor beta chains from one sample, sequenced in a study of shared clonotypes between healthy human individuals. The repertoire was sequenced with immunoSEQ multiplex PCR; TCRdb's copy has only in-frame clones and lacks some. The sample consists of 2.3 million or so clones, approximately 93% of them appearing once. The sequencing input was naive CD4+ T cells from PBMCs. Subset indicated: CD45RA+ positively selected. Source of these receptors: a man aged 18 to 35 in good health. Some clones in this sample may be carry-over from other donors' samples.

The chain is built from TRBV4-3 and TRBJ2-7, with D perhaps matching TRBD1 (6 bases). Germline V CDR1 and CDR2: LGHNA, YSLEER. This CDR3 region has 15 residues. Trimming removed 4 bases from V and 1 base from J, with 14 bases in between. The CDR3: CASSPTVGQSYEQYF. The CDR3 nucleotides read TGCGCCAGCAGCCCGACCGTCGGACAGTCCTACGAGCAGTACTTC.

The DNA of the CDR3 is TGCGCCAGCAGCCCGCGGGAGGGCCCCTACGAGCAGTACTTC. This sequence encodes CASSPREGPYEQYF. J is TRBJ2-7 and V is TRBV4-1; the match to TRBD2 covers 9 bases. The CDR3 is made up of 14 amino acids. Losses at the gene ends were 4 bases for V and 2 bases for J; bases not matched to a gene: 3. Germline CDR1 reads MGHRA; CDR2 reads YSYEKL.

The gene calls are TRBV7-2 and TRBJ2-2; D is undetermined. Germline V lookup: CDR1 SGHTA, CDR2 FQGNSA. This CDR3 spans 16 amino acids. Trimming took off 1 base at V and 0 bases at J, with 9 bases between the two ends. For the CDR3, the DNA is TGTGCCAGCAGCTTAGGGGCATCGTCGAACACCGGGGAGCTGTTTTTT. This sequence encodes CASSLGASSNTGELFF.

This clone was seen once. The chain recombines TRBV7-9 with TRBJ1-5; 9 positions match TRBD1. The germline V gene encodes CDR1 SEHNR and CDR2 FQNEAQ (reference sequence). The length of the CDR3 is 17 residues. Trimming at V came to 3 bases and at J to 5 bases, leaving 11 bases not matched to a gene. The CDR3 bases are TGTGCCAGCAGCTTTTGGGGCGGGACAGGGATGGATCAGCCCCAGCATTTT. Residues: CASSFWGGTGMDQPQHF.

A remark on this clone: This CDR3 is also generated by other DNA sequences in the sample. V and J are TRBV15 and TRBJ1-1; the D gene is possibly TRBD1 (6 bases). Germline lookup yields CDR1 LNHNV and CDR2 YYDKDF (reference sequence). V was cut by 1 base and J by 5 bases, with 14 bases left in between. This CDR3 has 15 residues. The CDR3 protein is CATSRGGGLNTEAFF. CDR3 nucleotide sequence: TGTGCCACCAGCAGAGGTGGGGGGCTAAATACTGAAGCTTTCTTT.

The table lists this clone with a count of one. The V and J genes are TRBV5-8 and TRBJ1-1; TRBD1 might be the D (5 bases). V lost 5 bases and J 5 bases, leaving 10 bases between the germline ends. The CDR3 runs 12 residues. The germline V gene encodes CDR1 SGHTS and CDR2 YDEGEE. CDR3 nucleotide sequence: TGTGCCAGCAGTCCGCAGGGAACTGAAGCTTTCTTT. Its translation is CASSPQGTEAFF.

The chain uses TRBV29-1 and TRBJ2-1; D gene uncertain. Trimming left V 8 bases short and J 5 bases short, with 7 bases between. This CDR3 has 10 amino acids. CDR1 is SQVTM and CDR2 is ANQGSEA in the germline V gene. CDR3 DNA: TGCAGCACCGGAAACAATGAGCAGTTCTTC. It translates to CSTGNNEQFF.

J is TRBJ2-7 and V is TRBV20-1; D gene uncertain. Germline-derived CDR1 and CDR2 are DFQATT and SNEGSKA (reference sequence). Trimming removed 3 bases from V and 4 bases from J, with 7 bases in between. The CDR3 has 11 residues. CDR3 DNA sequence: TGCAGTGCTAGTAAGCTTTACGAGCAGTACTTC. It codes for CSASKLYEQYF.

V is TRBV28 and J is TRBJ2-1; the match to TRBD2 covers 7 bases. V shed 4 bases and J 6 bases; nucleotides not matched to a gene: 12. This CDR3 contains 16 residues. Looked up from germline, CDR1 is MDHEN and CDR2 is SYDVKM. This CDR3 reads CASSSHGLVASNEQFF. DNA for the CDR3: TGTGCCAGCAGTTCCCACGGACTAGTCGCAAGCAATGAGCAGTTCTTC.

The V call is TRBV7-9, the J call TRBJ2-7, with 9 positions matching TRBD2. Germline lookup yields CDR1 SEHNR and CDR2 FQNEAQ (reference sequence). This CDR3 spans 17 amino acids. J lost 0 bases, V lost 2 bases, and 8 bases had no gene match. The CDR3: CASSLTPVTSGSYEQYF. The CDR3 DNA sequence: TGTGCCAGCAGCTTAACCCCCGTGACTAGCGGCTCCTACGAGCAGTACTTC.

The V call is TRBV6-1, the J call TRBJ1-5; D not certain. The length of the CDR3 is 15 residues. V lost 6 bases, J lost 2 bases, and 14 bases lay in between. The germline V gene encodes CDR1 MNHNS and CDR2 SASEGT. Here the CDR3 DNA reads TGTGCCAGCAGCCGGGGAATTGAAGGCAATCAGCCCCAGCATTTT. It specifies CASSRGIEGNQPQHF.

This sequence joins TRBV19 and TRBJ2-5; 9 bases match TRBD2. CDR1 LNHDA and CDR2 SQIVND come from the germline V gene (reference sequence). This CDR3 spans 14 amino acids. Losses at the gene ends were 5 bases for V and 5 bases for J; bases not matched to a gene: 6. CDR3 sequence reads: CASSSREGPETQYF. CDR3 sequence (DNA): TGTGCCAGTAGTTCGCGGGAGGGCCCCGAGACCCAGTACTTC.

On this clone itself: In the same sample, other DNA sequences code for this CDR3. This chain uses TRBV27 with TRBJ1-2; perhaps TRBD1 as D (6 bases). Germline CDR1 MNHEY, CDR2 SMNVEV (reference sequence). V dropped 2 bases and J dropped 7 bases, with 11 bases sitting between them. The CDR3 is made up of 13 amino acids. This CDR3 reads CASSLGGLGGYTF. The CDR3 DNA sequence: TGTGCCAGCAGTTTAGGGGGGCTGGGTGGCTACACCTTC.

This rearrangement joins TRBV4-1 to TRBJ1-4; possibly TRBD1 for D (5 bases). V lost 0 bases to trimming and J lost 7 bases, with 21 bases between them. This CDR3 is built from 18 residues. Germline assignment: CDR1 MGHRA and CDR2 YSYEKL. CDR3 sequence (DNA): TGCGCCAGCAGCCAAGATACCGGGGCCTCGGGCGGTATTGAAAAACTGTTTTTT. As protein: CASSQDTGASGGIEKLFF.

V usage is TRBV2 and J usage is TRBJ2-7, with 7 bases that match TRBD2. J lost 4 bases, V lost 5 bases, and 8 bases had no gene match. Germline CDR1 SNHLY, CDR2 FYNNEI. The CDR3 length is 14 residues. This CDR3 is CASSTGRGTYEQYF. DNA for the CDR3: TGTGCCAGCAGTACGGGGAGGGGAACTTACGAGCAGTACTTC. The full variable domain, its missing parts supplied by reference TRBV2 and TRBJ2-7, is EPEVTQTPSHQVTQMGQEVILRCVPISNHLYFYWYRQILGQKVEFLVSFYNNEISEKSEIFDDQFSVERPDGSNFTLKIRSTKLEDSAMYFCASSTGRGTYEQYFGPGTRLTVT.

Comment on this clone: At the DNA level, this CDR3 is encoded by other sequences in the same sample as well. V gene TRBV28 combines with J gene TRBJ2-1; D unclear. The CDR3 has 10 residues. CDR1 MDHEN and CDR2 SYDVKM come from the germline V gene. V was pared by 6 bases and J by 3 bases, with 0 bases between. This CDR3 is CASSYNEQFF. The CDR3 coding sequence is TGTGCCAGCAGCTACAATGAGCAGTTCTTC.

The CDR3 loop is CASSPGLAGGPTEQFF. The CDR3 DNA sequence: TGTGCCAGCTCACCAGGGCTCGCGGGAGGCCCCACTGAGCAGTTCTTC. The chain carries TRBV18 and TRBJ2-1; TRBD2 agrees at 8 bases. The V gene's germline CDR1 is KGHSH and CDR2 LQKENI. There are 16 residues in the CDR3. V was clipped by 2 bases and J by 9 bases; unmatched bases: 12.

CDR3 sequence reads: CASSLTGGPAQETQYF. CDR3 nucleotides: TGCGCCAGCAGCCTCACAGGGGGCCCCGCCCAAGAGACCCAGTACTTC. This chain links TRBV5-1 with TRBJ2-5, with 9 bases fitting TRBD1. Per the germline V gene, CDR1 is SGHRS and CDR2 is YFSETQ. Trimming took 4 bases from V and 1 from J; bases not matched to a gene: 8. This CDR3 has 16 amino acids.

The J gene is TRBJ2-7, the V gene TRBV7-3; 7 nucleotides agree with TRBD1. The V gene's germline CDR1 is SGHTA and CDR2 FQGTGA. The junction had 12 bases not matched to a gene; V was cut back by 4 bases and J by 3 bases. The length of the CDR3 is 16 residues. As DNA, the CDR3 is TGTGCCAGCAGCTCCCCGCTAACAGGGGTCATCTACGAGCAGTACTTC. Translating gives CASSSPLTGVIYEQYF.

The CDR3 is CAITDLGGADTQYF. The CDR3 DNA reads as TGTGCCATCACTGACTTGGGGGGTGCGGATACGCAGTATTTT. The gene calls are TRBV10-3 and TRBJ2-3; D is possibly TRBD2 (6 bases). Trimming left V 7 bases short and J 6 bases short, with 17 bases between. This CDR3 comprises 14 residues. Germline CDR1 and CDR2: ENHRY and SYGVKD.

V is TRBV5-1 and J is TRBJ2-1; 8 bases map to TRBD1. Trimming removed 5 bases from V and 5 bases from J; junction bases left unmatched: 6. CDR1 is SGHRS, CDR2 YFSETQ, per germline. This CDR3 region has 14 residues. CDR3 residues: CASRLGTGNNEQFF. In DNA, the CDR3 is TGCGCCAGCAGGCTCGGGACAGGAAACAATGAGCAGTTCTTC.

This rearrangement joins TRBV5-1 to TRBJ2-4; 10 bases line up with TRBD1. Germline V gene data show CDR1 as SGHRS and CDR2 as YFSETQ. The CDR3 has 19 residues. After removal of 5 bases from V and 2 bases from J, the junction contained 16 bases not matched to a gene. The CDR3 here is CASRTGTGVPQRPKNIQYF. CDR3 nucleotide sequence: TGCGCCAGCAGAACCGGGACAGGGGTTCCCCAAAGGCCCAAAAACATTCAGTACTTC.

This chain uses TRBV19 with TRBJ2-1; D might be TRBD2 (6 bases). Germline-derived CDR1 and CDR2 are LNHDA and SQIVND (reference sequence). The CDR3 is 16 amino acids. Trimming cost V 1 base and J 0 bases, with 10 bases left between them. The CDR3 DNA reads TGTGCCAGTAGTATAGTTTACGGGAGCTCCTACAATGAGCAGTTCTTC. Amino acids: CASSIVYGSSYNEQFF.